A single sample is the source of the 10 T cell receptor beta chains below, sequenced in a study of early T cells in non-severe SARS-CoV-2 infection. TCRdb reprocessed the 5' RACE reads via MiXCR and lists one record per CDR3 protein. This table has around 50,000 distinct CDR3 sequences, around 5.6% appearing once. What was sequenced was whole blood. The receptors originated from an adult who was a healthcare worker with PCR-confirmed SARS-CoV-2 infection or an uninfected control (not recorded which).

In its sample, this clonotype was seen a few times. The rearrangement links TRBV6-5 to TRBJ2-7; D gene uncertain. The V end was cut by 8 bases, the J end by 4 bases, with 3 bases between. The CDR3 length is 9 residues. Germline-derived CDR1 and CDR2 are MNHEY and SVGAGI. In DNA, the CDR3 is TGTGCCAGCGGGTACGAGCAGTACTTC. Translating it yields CASGYEQYF.

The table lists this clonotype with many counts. The CDR3 coding sequence is TGTGCCAGCAGTTCACTCCCTGGGGGTGGCTACACCTTC. This codes for CASSSLPGGGYTF. The chain carries TRBV27 and TRBJ1-2, with D perhaps matching TRBD1 (5 bases). V shed 4 bases and J shed 7 bases, with 13 bases lying between them. CDR1 and CDR2 from the germline V gene are MNHEY and SMNVEV (reference sequence). The CDR3 runs 13 residues.

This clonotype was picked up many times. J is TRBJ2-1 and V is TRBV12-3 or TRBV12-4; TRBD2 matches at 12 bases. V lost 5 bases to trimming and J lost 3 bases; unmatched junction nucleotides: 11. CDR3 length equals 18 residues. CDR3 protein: CASSRDRRLAGDYNEQFF. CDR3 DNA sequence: TGTGCCAGCAGTCGGGACAGGAGACTAGCGGGAGACTACAATGAGCAGTTCTTC.

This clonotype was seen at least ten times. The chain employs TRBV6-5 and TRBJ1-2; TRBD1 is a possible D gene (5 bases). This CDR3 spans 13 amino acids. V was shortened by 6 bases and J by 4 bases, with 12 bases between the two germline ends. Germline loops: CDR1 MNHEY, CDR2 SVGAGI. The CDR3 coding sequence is TGTGCCAGCAGCCCTCAGGGCGGCTATGGCTACACCTTC. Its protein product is CASSPQGGYGYTF.

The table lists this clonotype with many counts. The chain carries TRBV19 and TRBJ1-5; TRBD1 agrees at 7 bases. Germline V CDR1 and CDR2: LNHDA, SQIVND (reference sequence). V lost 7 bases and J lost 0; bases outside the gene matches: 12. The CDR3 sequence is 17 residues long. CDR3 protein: CASTPRGRGDSNQPQHF. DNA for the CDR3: TGTGCCAGTACCCCCAGGGGCAGGGGGGATAGCAATCAGCCCCAGCATTTT.

CDR3 nucleotide sequence: TGTGCCAGCAGCCGAAGCGGGGTCCCCGGGGAGCTGTTTTTT. This encodes CASSRSGVPGELFF. This chain connects TRBV7-2 to TRBJ2-2; 7 positions agree with TRBD2. The length of the CDR3 is 14 residues. CDR1 is SGHTA and CDR2 is FQGNSA in the germline V gene. V lost 5 bases to trimming and J lost 6 bases; unmatched junction nucleotides: 6. Complete variable domain (other parts from reference TRBV7-2 and TRBJ2-2): GAGVSQSPSNKVTEKGKDVELRCDPISGHTALYWYRQSLGQGLEFLIYFQGNSAPDKSGLPSDRFSAERTGGSVSTLTIQRTQQEDSAVYLCASSRSGVPGELFFGEGSRLTVL.

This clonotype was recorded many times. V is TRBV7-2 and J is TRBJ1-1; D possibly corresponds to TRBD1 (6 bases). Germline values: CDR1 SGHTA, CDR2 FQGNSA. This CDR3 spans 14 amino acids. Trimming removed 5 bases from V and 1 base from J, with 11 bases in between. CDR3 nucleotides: TGTGCCAGCAGCCGCTCCAGGGGGAACACTGAAGCTTTCTTT. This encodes CASSRSRGNTEAFF.

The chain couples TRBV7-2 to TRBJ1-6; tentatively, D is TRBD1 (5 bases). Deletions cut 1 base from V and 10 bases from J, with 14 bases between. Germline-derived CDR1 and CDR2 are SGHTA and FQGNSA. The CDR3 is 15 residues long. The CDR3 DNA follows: TGTGCCAGCAGCTTAGTCGCAGGAGAGGGGTCACCCCTCCACTTT. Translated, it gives CASSLVAGEGSPLHF.

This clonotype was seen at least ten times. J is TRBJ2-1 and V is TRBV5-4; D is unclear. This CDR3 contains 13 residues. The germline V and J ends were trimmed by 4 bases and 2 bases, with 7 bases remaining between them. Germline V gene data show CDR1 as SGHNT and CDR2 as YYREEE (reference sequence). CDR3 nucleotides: TGTGCCAGCAGCCCCCCTACCTACAATGAGCAGTTCTTC. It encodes CASSPPTYNEQFF. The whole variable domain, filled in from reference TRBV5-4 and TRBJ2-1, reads ETGVTQSPTHLIKTRGQQVTLRCSSQSGHNTVSWYQQALGQGPQFIFQYYREEENGRGNFPPRFSGLQFPNYSSELNVNALELDDSALYLCASSPPTYNEQFFGPGTRLTVL.

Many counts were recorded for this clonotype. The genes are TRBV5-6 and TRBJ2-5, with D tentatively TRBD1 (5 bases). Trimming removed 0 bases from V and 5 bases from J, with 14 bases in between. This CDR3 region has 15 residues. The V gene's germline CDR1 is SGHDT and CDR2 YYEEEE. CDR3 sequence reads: CASSLGGTPGETQYF. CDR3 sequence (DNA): TGTGCCAGCAGCTTGGGCGGTACACCAGGGGAGACCCAGTACTTC.